The sample holds a few counts of the clone carrying this T cell receptor beta chain. No antigen is known for it. Trimming removed 2 bases at V and 3 bases at J, with 10 bases between. Germline CDR1 is SGHTA and CDR2 is FQGNSA. CDR3 size: 14 residues. The source of the sample is a study of beta chain features in type 1 diabetes. Study-wide points: Moderately but significantly shorter TCRB CDR3s were found in Type 1 diabetes patients in all four CD4+ subsets.

cDNA synthesis used the whole RNA isolate, giving expressed TCRB sequences. Mean read depth for naive, central memory and regulatory T cell samples was approximately 3.57 million reads. The repertoire was sequenced with immunoSEQ multiplex PCR; TCRdb's copy has only in-frame clones and lacks some. This table has about 160,000 clones, 9% to 10% appearing once. What was sequenced was central memory CD4+ T cells from blood. This chain joins TRBV7-2 and TRBJ1-2, with D possibly matching TRBD1 (5 bases). This receptor was identified in a woman between 25 and 40 years old with type 1 diabetes. DNA of the CDR3: TGTGCCAGCAGCTTACCCAGGGAGGACTATGGCTACACCTTC. The encoded protein is CASSLPREDYGYTF.